The 21 T cell receptor beta chains given below trace back to one sample, sequenced in a study of cytomegalovirus exposure and HLA in healthy donors. With 60 Vbeta and 13 Jbeta primers, the PCR was carried out. Clones were sequenced by immunoSEQ multiplex PCR, and TCRdb holds only the in-frame ones, with some missing. The data show some 100,000 clones, 69% seen once. The sample was PBMCs. All receptors derive from a woman in her seventies in good health and CMV-seropositive.

The chain joins TRBV5-1 to TRBJ2-3; 9 positions match TRBD1. J was trimmed by 0 bases and V by 0 bases; bases with no gene match: 2. The CDR3 has 16 residues. Germline V gives CDR1 SGHRS, CDR2 YFSETQ. The CDR3 bases are TGCGCCAGCAGCTTGGGGGGGACAGGGAGCACAGATACGCAGTATTTT. This encodes CASSLGGTGSTDTQYF.

The V gene is TRBV15, the J gene TRBJ1-2; 7 bases are a match to TRBD1. The length of the CDR3 is 16 residues. Looked up from germline, CDR1 is LNHNV and CDR2 is YYDKDF (reference sequence). V was clipped by 0 bases and J by 5 bases; unmatched bases: 9. CDR3: CATSRESGTVPYGYTF. Written as DNA, the CDR3 is TGTGCCACCAGCAGAGAGAGTGGGACAGTCCCTTATGGCTACACCTTC.

This clone was detected many times. The CDR3, as DNA: TGTGCCAGCAGTGAAGGACAGGTTCCAGATACGCAGTATTTT. It is translated as CASSEGQVPDTQYF. The chain joins TRBV2 to TRBJ2-3; D is perhaps TRBD1 (6 bases). The ends were cut back, 1 base at V and 4 bases at J, with 9 bases in the middle. This CDR3 is built from 14 residues. CDR1 is SNHLY and CDR2 is FYNNEI in the germline V gene.

The chain combines TRBV10-3 with TRBJ2-7; D gene ambiguous. Germline CDR1 and CDR2: ENHRY and SYGVKD. The V end lost 3 bases, the J end lost 3 bases, and 9 bases lay between the germline ends. The CDR3 loop spans 13 amino acids. CDR3 nucleotides: TGTGCCATCAGTGATAGTAAAAACTACGAGCAGTACTTC. It translates to CAISDSKNYEQYF.

The V call is TRBV30, the J call TRBJ1-5; TRBD1 is a possible D gene (6 bases). This CDR3 region has 16 residues. Germline CDR1 and CDR2: GTSNPN and SVGIG (reference sequence). Trimming shortened V by 0 bases and J by 0 bases, and 12 bases separated the two germline ends. The CDR3: CAWSVQGLTSNQPQHF. The CDR3 bases are TGTGCCTGGAGTGTACAGGGCCTGACTAGCAATCAGCCCCAGCATTTT.

This chain connects TRBV6-6 to TRBJ1-1; 8 bases match TRBD1. This CDR3 has 14 residues. The V gene end was trimmed by 5 bases and the J gene end by 2 bases; junction bases not matched to a gene: 4. Per germline, CDR1 MNHNY and CDR2 SVGAGI (reference sequence). For the CDR3, the DNA is TGTGCCAGCAGTCGGACAGGGCGAAACACTGAAGCTTTCTTT. Translation: CASSRTGRNTEAFF.

The chain joins TRBV11-2 to TRBJ1-6; TRBD1 aligns across 9 bases. The V and J ends lost 4 bases and 7 bases, in that order; junction bases with no gene match: 5. Germline V lookup: CDR1 SGHAT, CDR2 FQNNGV. The CDR3 spans 15 residues. This chain's CDR3 is CASSYRGRGNSPLHF. CDR3 nucleotide sequence: TGTGCCAGCAGCTACAGGGGGCGGGGGAATTCACCCCTCCACTTT. Combining the CDR3 with reference TRBV11-2 and TRBJ1-6 gives the whole variable domain EAGVAQSPRYKIIEKRQSVAFWCNPISGHATLYWYQQILGQGPKLLIQFQNNGVVDDSQLPKDRFSAERLKGVDSTLKIQPAKLEDSAVYLCASSYRGRGNSPLHFGNGTRLTVT.

This chain joins TRBV11-2 and TRBJ2-5, with D unresolved. CDR1 is SGHAT and CDR2 is FQNNGV in the germline V gene. The V end lost 3 bases, the J end lost 7 bases, and 18 bases lay between the germline ends. The CDR3 sequence is 15 residues long. CDR3 coding DNA: TGTGCCAGCAGCTTCGATTTCGCGGATCAATCGACCCAGTACTTC. This codes for CASSFDFADQSTQYF.

CDR3 DNA sequence: TGTGCCAGCACCCGTCGGACTAGCTACGAGCAGTACTTC. Encoded protein: CASTRRTSYEQYF. The V call is TRBV5-4, the J call TRBJ2-7, with 7 positions matching TRBD2. Germline values: CDR1 SGHNT, CDR2 YYREEE (reference sequence). The junction had 6 bases not matched to a gene; V was cut back by 6 bases and J by 3 bases. CDR3 length equals 13 residues.

The J gene is TRBJ2-5, the V gene TRBV7-2; D is ambiguous. From germline, CDR1 is SGHTA and CDR2 FQGNSA. This CDR3 is 14 amino acids long. V was shortened by 1 base and J by 5 bases, with 11 bases between the two germline ends. The CDR3 sequence: CASSLVLPGETQYF. CDR3 sequence (DNA): TGTGCCAGCAGCTTAGTGTTACCCGGGGAGACCCAGTACTTC.

J is TRBJ2-1 and V is TRBV30, with no clear D. Trimming left V 3 bases short and J 0 bases short, with 9 bases between. Germline assignment: CDR1 GTSNPN and CDR2 SVGIG (reference sequence). This CDR3 has 14 residues. CDR3 in amino acids: CAWRPISSYNEQFF. The CDR3 nucleotides read TGTGCCTGGAGGCCCATTAGCTCCTACAATGAGCAGTTCTTC. The full variable domain, rest sourced from reference TRBV30 and TRBJ2-1, is SQTIHQWPATLVQPVGSPLSLECTVEGTSNPNLYWYRQAAGRGLQLLFYSVGIGQISSEVPQNLSASRPQDRQFILSSKKLLLSDSGFYLCAWRPISSYNEQFFGPGTRLTVL.

The rearrangement links TRBV10-2 to TRBJ2-1; the match to TRBD2 covers 10 bases. V shed 2 bases, J shed 6 bases, and the junction held 7 bases outside the gene matches. Germline V gene lookup returns CDR1 WSHSY and CDR2 SAAADI. CDR3 length: 16 residues. CDR3 coding DNA: TGCGCCAGCAGTGAGCCCGGAGCGGGGGGGGTCAATGAGCAGTTCTTC. It translates to CASSEPGAGGVNEQFF.

As DNA, the CDR3 is TGCAGCGTTGAGGACAGGTATAATGAAAAACTGTTTTTT. Translating gives CSVEDRYNEKLFF. The V gene is TRBV29-1, the J gene TRBJ1-4; 7 bases fit TRBD1. The CDR3 covers 13 residues. The junction had 2 bases not matched to a gene; V was cut back by 3 bases and J by 4 bases. CDR1 is SQVTM, CDR2 ANQGSEA, per germline.

In nucleotides, the CDR3 is TGCGCCAGCAGCTCAATACAGGGGGGGAACACTGAAGCTTTCTTT. Its translation: CASSSIQGGNTEAFF. The rearrangement uses TRBV5-1 and TRBJ1-1, with TRBD1 matching 8 bases. CDR3 length equals 15 residues. CDR1 and CDR2 from the germline V gene are SGHRS and YFSETQ. J was trimmed by 1 base and V by 3 bases; bases with no gene match: 5.

The CDR3 reads CASSVAISDRVKGGLPEAFF. Written as DNA, the CDR3 is TGTGCCAGCAGCGTAGCTATATCCGACAGGGTGAAGGGCGGACTCCCTGAAGCTTTCTTT. The chain joins TRBV9 to TRBJ1-1; 7 bases are a match to TRBD1. CDR1 and CDR2 from the germline V gene are SGDLS and YYNGEE. This CDR3 has 20 residues. V lost 0 bases to trimming and J lost 6 bases; unmatched junction nucleotides: 23.

This chain connects TRBV5-1 to TRBJ2-2, with 12 bases that match TRBD2. This CDR3 spans 17 amino acids. V lost 2 bases, J lost 3 bases, and 5 bases stayed unmatched. Germline V gene lookup returns CDR1 SGHRS and CDR2 YFSETQ. The CDR3 reads CASSFSSGGADTGELFF. The CDR3 nucleotides are TGCGCCAGCAGCTTTTCTAGCGGGGGGGCTGACACCGGGGAGCTGTTTTTT. Complete variable domain (other parts from reference TRBV5-1 and TRBJ2-2): KAGVTQTPRYLIKTRGQQVTLSCSPISGHRSVSWYQQTPGQGLQFLFEYFSETQRNKGNFPGRFSGRQFSNSRSEMNVSTLELGDSALYLCASSFSSGGADTGELFFGEGSRLTVL.

Written as DNA, the CDR3 is TGTGCCTGGAGTCCCCGCATACTCTCTGGAAACACCATATATTTT. Encoded protein: CAWSPRILSGNTIYF. The chain has TRBV30 and TRBJ1-3; D uncertain. Germline V CDR1 and CDR2: GTSNPN, SVGIG (reference sequence). Between the trimmed V and J ends, which lost 2 bases and 0 bases, there was a span of 11 bases. The CDR3 has 15 residues. The whole variable domain, remainder taken from reference TRBV30 and TRBJ1-3, is SQTIHQWPATLVQPVGSPLSLECTVEGTSNPNLYWYRQAAGRGLQLLFYSVGIGQISSEVPQNLSASRPQDRQFILSSKKLLLSDSGFYLCAWSPRILSGNTIYFGEGSWLTVV.

The CDR3 DNA is TGTGCTAGTGGTTTGGGTCTAAACTACAATGAGCAGTTCTTC. It codes for CASGLGLNYNEQFF. V is TRBV12-5 and J is TRBJ2-1; D is unclear. The germline V gene has CDR1 LGHNT and CDR2 FRNRAP. Trimming pared 1 base from V and 3 bases from J, leaving 7 bases between. The CDR3 totals 14 residues.

The rearrangement links TRBV6-4 to TRBJ1-5, with TRBD1 matching over 7 bases. Germline loops: CDR1 MRHNA, CDR2 SNTAGT. The V segment lost 2 bases and the J segment 0 bases; nucleotides outside the gene matches: 13. This CDR3 region has 19 residues. CDR3 nucleotide sequence: TGTGCCAGCAGTGACCCCCGAGGGACAGCAAGTAATAGCAATCAGCCCCAGCATTTT. This translates into CASSDPRGTASNSNQPQHF.

On this clone itself: Distinct nucleotide sequences in the sample also encode this CDR3. The rearrangement links TRBV29-1 to TRBJ2-1; 9 bases map to TRBD1. CDR3 length: 13 residues. Germline assignment: CDR1 SQVTM and CDR2 ANQGSEA. With V trimmed by 5 bases and J by 5 bases, 4 bases remained unmatched. Here the CDR3 reads CSVTGQGNNEQFF. CDR3 sequence (DNA): TGCAGCGTTACGGGACAGGGAAACAATGAGCAGTTCTTC.

The chain employs TRBV7-8 and TRBJ1-1; D remains unclear. Germline values: CDR1 SGHVS, CDR2 FQNEAQ. The CDR3 extends over 16 amino acids. Trimming pared 0 bases from V and 0 bases from J, leaving 11 bases between. CDR3 DNA: TGTGCCAGCAGCTTAGCGCGCGCGGGGTTGAACACTGAAGCTTTCTTT. It translates to CASSLARAGLNTEAFF.